Listed here are 22 T cell receptor beta chains from one sample, sequenced in a study of blood T cell repertoires in COVID-19. Data came from immunoSEQ multiplex PCR; TCRdb stores just in-frame clones and leaves some out. The sample lists 290,000 or so clones, nearly 90% occurring once. What was sequenced was PBMCs or T cells enriched from blood (not recorded which). The receptors come from a woman aged 18 to 35 with acute COVID-19.

This chain uses TRBV5-6 with TRBJ1-3, with TRBD1 identical over 9 bases. The CDR3 contains 16 residues. Germline CDR1 and CDR2: SGHDT and YYEEEE. Losses at the gene ends were 4 bases for V and 0 bases for J; bases not matched to a gene: 5. CDR3 DNA sequence: TGTGCCAGCAGCCCGGACAGGGGCAACTCTGGAAACACCATATATTTT. Protein product: CASSPDRGNSGNTIYF.

V is TRBV28 and J is TRBJ2-1; possible D gene TRBD2, 6 bases. Germline-derived CDR1 and CDR2 are MDHEN and SYDVKM. The CDR3 is made up of 18 amino acids. V lost 4 bases to trimming and J lost 4 bases, with 23 bases between them. The CDR3 bases are TGTGCCAGCAGTTCCTACAGTCAGGGTCTTGGGGGGTACAATGAGCAGTTCTTC. Protein sequence: CASSSYSQGLGGYNEQFF. Variable domain in full (rest from reference TRBV28 and TRBJ2-1): DVKVTQSSRYLVKRTGEKVFLECVQDMDHENMFWYRQDPGLGLRLIYFSYDVKMKEKGDIPEGYSVSREKKERFSLILESASTNQTSMYLCASSSYSQGLGGYNEQFFGPGTRLTVL.

The rearrangement uses TRBV7-3 and TRBJ2-1; unclear D gene. Germline lookup yields CDR1 SGHTA and CDR2 FQGTGA. V lost 0 bases and J lost 0, with 6 bases in between. This CDR3 has 15 residues. CDR3 DNA sequence: TGTGCCAGCAGCTTAACTCACAACTCCTACAATGAGCAGTTCTTC. Protein: CASSLTHNSYNEQFF.

The chain combines TRBV19 with TRBJ2-1; TRBD1 matches 9 bases. The V and J ends lost 5 bases and 6 bases, in that order; junction bases with no gene match: 8. The CDR3 covers 15 residues. Germline assignment: CDR1 LNHDA and CDR2 SQIVND (reference sequence). Written as DNA, the CDR3 is TGTGCCAGTAGTCCTCCGGACAGGGGAGGCAATGAGCAGTTCTTC. It encodes CASSPPDRGGNEQFF.

The chain links TRBV28 to TRBJ1-1; 12 bases agree with TRBD1. Trimming took 6 bases from V and 0 from J; bases not matched to a gene: 8. The CDR3 sequence is 17 residues long. Germline V gives CDR1 MDHEN, CDR2 SYDVKM. As DNA, the CDR3 is TGTGCCAGCAGCGGTTGGGACAGGGGGCTGATGAACACTGAAGCTTTCTTT. Protein sequence: CASSGWDRGLMNTEAFF. The full variable domain, with the rest looked up from reference TRBV28 and TRBJ1-1, is DVKVTQSSRYLVKRTGEKVFLECVQDMDHENMFWYRQDPGLGLRLIYFSYDVKMKEKGDIPEGYSVSREKKERFSLILESASTNQTSMYLCASSGWDRGLMNTEAFFGQGTRLTVV.

The chain has TRBV6-6 and TRBJ2-1, with 8 bases aligning to TRBD1. CDR1 is MNHNY, CDR2 SVGAGI, per germline (reference sequence). Trimming at V came to 4 bases and at J to 10 bases, leaving 12 bases not matched to a gene. The CDR3 is made up of 15 amino acids. The CDR3 DNA reads as TGTGCCAGCAGTTTCCCCCAGCGGACAGGGCTCGAGCAGTTCTTC. This translates into CASSFPQRTGLEQFF.

The chain is built from TRBV11-3 and TRBJ2-3; 11 bases are a match to TRBD2. From germline, CDR1 is SGHNT and CDR2 YENEEA. The V segment lost 5 bases and the J segment 2 bases; nucleotides outside the gene matches: 9. The CDR3 spans 17 residues. In DNA, the CDR3 is TGTGCCAGCAGCGGAAGCGGACTAGCGGGCCCCACAGATACGCAGTATTTT. Translated: CASSGSGLAGPTDTQYF.

The rearrangement links TRBV28 to TRBJ2-7; the match to TRBD2 covers 14 bases. There are 15 residues in the CDR3. The germline V gene encodes CDR1 MDHEN and CDR2 SYDVKM. J gave up 5 bases and V 6 bases, and 6 bases lay outside the gene matches. CDR3 residues: CASSTGLAGVNEQYF. CDR3 sequence (DNA): TGTGCCAGCAGCACGGGACTAGCGGGAGTGAACGAGCAGTACTTC.

The genes are TRBV5-1 and TRBJ2-3; D is uncertain. Trimming removed 2 bases from V and 0 bases from J, with 10 bases in between. The CDR3 contains 15 residues. In germline, CDR1 is SGHRS, CDR2 YFSETQ. CDR3 DNA sequence: TGCGCCAGCAGCTTTACAGACACTAGCACAGATACGCAGTATTTT. It translates to CASSFTDTSTDTQYF.

V is TRBV6-5 and J is TRBJ1-5, with D tentatively TRBD1 (5 bases). The CDR3 is 13 amino acids. V was clipped by 5 bases and J by 9 bases, with 14 bases between them. Germline CDR1 and CDR2: MNHEY and SVGAGI. The CDR3 coding sequence is TGTGCCAGCAGTCCCGGGGGTACTAGGCCCCAGCATTTT. Translation gives CASSPGGTRPQHF.

The chain carries TRBV25-1 and TRBJ1-4; D possibly corresponds to TRBD1 (6 bases). The V gene lost 6 bases and the J gene lost 4 bases, with 15 bases spanning the gap. Germline CDR1 reads MGHDK; CDR2 reads SYGVNS. The length of the CDR3 is 15 residues. In DNA, the CDR3 is TGTGCCAGCAGCGAAAGACAGGTACGTAATGAAAAACTGTTTTTT. Amino acid sequence: CASSERQVRNEKLFF.

The chain combines TRBV28 with TRBJ1-5; D is possibly TRBD1 (6 bases). The CDR3 covers 14 residues. V was shortened by 4 bases and J by 6 bases, with 13 bases between the two germline ends. Looked up from germline, CDR1 is MDHEN and CDR2 is SYDVKM. The DNA for the CDR3 is TGTGCCAGCAGTTACCCTAGGGGGAGTCAGCCCCAGCATTTT. As protein: CASSYPRGSQPQHF.

The chain links TRBV5-1 to TRBJ1-2, with 7 bases fitting TRBD1. Losses at the gene ends were 4 bases for V and 3 bases for J; bases not matched to a gene: 9. The CDR3 spans 15 residues. Germline V lookup: CDR1 SGHRS, CDR2 YFSETQ. CDR3 sequence reads: CASSKATGTDYGYTF. As DNA, the CDR3 is TGCGCCAGCAGCAAGGCGACAGGGACGGACTATGGCTACACCTTC.

V gene TRBV27 combines with J gene TRBJ1-5; the D is unclear. CDR3 length: 15 residues. V shed 2 bases and J shed 4 bases, with 12 bases lying between them. Germline loops: CDR1 MNHEY, CDR2 SMNVEV (reference sequence). CDR3 sequence reads: CASSLIGDRNQPQHF. The CDR3 DNA reads TGTGCCAGCAGTTTAATCGGGGATAGAAATCAGCCCCAGCATTTT.

This clone has just one count. This chain uses TRBV21-1 with TRBJ2-7; the D call of TRBD1 is as the table states it, not checked on the DNA. TRBV21-1 is a known pseudogene. The CDR3 extends over 16 amino acids. The CDR3 DNA follows: TGTGCCAGCAGCAAAGAGGTCCAGGGAAGCTCCTACGAGCAGTACTTC. As protein: CASSKEVQGSSYEQYF.

This rearrangement joins TRBV30 to TRBJ1-2; 8 bases are a match to TRBD1. The CDR3 runs 14 residues. Germline CDR1 and CDR2: GTSNPN and SVGIG (reference sequence). V lost 2 bases to trimming and J lost 8 bases; unmatched junction nucleotides: 10. In DNA form, the CDR3 reads TGTGCCTGGAGTCGCCTGGGACAGGTCGGGGGCTACACCTTC. Translation: CAWSRLGQVGGYTF.

V is TRBV28 and J is TRBJ2-7, with 7 bases aligning to TRBD2. Germline loops: CDR1 MDHEN, CDR2 SYDVKM. CDR3 length equals 15 residues. V dropped 6 bases and J dropped 4; count of bases not matched to a gene: 12. This CDR3 is CASRIIFSGLYEQYF. The CDR3 DNA reads as TGTGCCAGCAGAATTATCTTTAGCGGGTTATACGAGCAGTACTTC.

The chain carries TRBV27 and TRBJ2-1, with TRBD1 identical over 8 bases. V shed 3 bases, J shed 7 bases, and the junction held 8 bases outside the gene matches. The CDR3 totals 15 residues. Germline V gives CDR1 MNHEY, CDR2 SMNVEV (reference sequence). CDR3 nucleotide sequence: TGTGCCAGCAGTTTTAGGGCAGGGGGCGGGAATGAGCAGTTCTTC. It is translated as CASSFRAGGGNEQFF.

Only one count was recorded for this clone. The rearrangement uses TRBV7-9 and TRBJ2-7; D unresolved. The CDR3 length is 14 residues. Germline CDR1 and CDR2: SEHNR and FQNEAQ (reference sequence). V was cut by 0 bases and J by 0 bases, with 6 bases left in between. CDR3 sequence reads: CASSLAQSSYEQYF. The CDR3 nucleotides read TGTGCCAGCAGCTTAGCACAGAGCTCCTACGAGCAGTACTTC.

The CDR3 DNA follows: TGTGCCACCAGTGATTTTTCCAGAGGTGGCTACACCTTC. Amino acid sequence: CATSDFSRGGYTF. The rearrangement links TRBV24-1 to TRBJ1-2; D gene unclear. CDR1 KGHDR and CDR2 SFDVKD come from the germline V gene. The CDR3 contains 13 residues. The ends were cut back, 1 base at V and 7 bases at J, with 9 bases in the middle.

The CDR3 sequence: CASSEGRATGELFF. The CDR3 DNA reads TGTGCCAGCAGTGAAGGCAGGGCAACCGGGGAGCTGTTTTTT. The chain joins TRBV2 to TRBJ2-2; possibly TRBD1 for D (5 bases). Germline-derived CDR1 and CDR2 are SNHLY and FYNNEI. V was clipped by 1 base and J by 5 bases, with 8 bases between them. This CDR3 has 14 amino acids.

CDR3 loop: CASSRTSGRAWDTQYF. DNA of the CDR3: TGTGCCAGCAGCCGTACTAGCGGGAGGGCGTGGGATACGCAGTATTTT. The chain carries TRBV11-2 and TRBJ2-3, with 13 bases fitting TRBD2. The germline gives CDR1 SGHAT, CDR2 FQNNGV. After removal of 5 bases from V and 6 bases from J, the junction contained 8 bases not matched to a gene. CDR3 size: 16 residues.